Listed below are T cell receptor beta chains from one sample, sequenced in a study of blood T cell repertoires in COVID-19. The data were produced by immunoSEQ multiplex PCR, yet TCRdb's version contains in-frame clones alone and is incomplete. This sample has around 300,000 clones, with under 90% found just once. Sequencing was performed on peripheral blood. The receptor set was obtained from a woman aged 30 to 39 with COVID-19, enrolled during active disease. Each CDR3 is given with its conserved first and last residue. Fields, in order: D gene, V gene, clone size, J gene, CDR3 protein, CDR3 DNA. D genes are given only for firm matches. For some rows the clone size is stated as once, few or many, or as a class when expanded; others skip it.

TRBD2	TRBV5-4	.	TRBJ2-1	CASSLDPSGTYNEQFF	TGTGCCAGCAGCTTGGATCCTAGCGGAACTTACAATGAGCAGTTCTTC
TRBD1	TRBV5-1	.	TRBJ2-1	CASSLSTGSSEYNEQFF	TGCGCCAGCAGCTTGTCGACAGGGTCTAGTGAATACAATGAGCAGTTCTTC
.	TRBV30	.	TRBJ1-2	CAWSVTDYGYTF	TGTGCCTGGAGTGTGACAGACTATGGCTACACCTTC
TRBD1	TRBV5-6	.	TRBJ1-5	CASSFGTGESNQPQHF	TGTGCCAGCAGCTTTGGGACAGGGGAATCCAATCAGCCCCAGCATTTT
.	TRBV3-1/TRBV3-2	.	TRBJ2-5	CASSHGGQETQYF	TGTGCCAGCAGCCATGGCGGACAAGAGACCCAGTACTTC
TRBD1	TRBV2	.	TRBJ1-2	CASSEAQDRDGYTF	TGTGCCAGCAGTGAAGCGCAGGACAGGGACGGCTACACCTTC
.	TRBV10-3	.	TRBJ2-5	CAISEDWKVETQYF	TGTGCCATCAGTGAGGACTGGAAGGTAGAGACCCAGTACTTC
.	TRBV11-2	.	TRBJ1-1	CASSLTGYTEAFF	TGTGCCAGCAGCTTAACGGGGTACACTGAAGCTTTCTTT
TRBD2	TRBV6-4	.	TRBJ2-1	CATSSGPRVNEQFF	TGTGCCACTTCTAGCGGACCCCGGGTCAATGAGCAGTTCTTC
TRBD2	TRBV18	.	TRBJ2-1	CASSPLGTSGKNEQFF	TGTGCCAGCTCACCCTTAGGGACTAGCGGGAAGAATGAGCAGTTCTTC
TRBD2	TRBV19	.	TRBJ2-6	CASGLAGVSGANVLTF	TGTGCCAGCGGACTAGCGGGAGTGTCTGGGGCCAACGTCCTGACTTTC
TRBD1	TRBV7-2	once	TRBJ1-2	CASSRGQGYGYTF	TGTGCCAGCAGCCGAGGACAGGGCTATGGCTACACCTTC
.	TRBV5-5	.	TRBJ1-2	CASSLVGAMVGYTF	TGTGCCAGCAGCTTGGTGGGGGCGATGGTAGGCTACACCTTC
.	TRBV30	.	TRBJ1-6	CAWTGGDNSPLHF	TGTGCCTGGACGGGGGGGGACAATTCACCCCTCCACTTT
TRBD1	TRBV19	.	TRBJ1-5	CASGTGDQPQHF	TGTGCCAGCGGGACAGGGGATCAGCCCCAGCATTTT
.	TRBV14	.	TRBJ1-1	CASSQDPGRRIAEAFF	TGTGCCAGCAGCCAAGATCCGGGCAGGAGGATCGCTGAAGCTTTCTTT
TRBD2	TRBV19	.	TRBJ2-5	CASSITGGREETQYF	TGTGCCAGTAGTATTACTGGCGGGAGAGAAGAGACCCAGTACTTC
TRBD2	TRBV30	once	TRBJ2-5	CAWSRASGYQETQYF	TGTGCCTGGAGTCGGGCTAGCGGTTACCAAGAGACCCAGTACTTC
TRBD1	TRBV7-9	.	TRBJ1-2	CASSPDRVNYGYTF	TGTGCCAGCAGCCCCGACAGGGTTAACTATGGCTACACCTTC
.	TRBV25-1	.	TRBJ2-7	CASSESGRGGKDEQYF	TGTGCCAGCAGTGAATCAGGCAGGGGTGGTAAAGACGAGCAGTACTTC
.	TRBV11-2	.	TRBJ1-3	CASSLDNSGNTIYF	TGTGCCAGCAGCTTAGACAACTCTGGAAACACCATATATTTT
.	TRBV11-2	.	TRBJ1-4	CASSFGSGFEKLFF	TGTGCCAGCAGCTTCGGGTCAGGGTTTGAAAAACTGTTTTTT
.	TRBV28	.	TRBJ2-7	CASSGRGTTYEQYF	TGTGCCAGCAGTGGCCGGGGGACCACCTACGAGCAGTACTTC
TRBD2	TRBV19	.	TRBJ2-7	CASRTSAQGSYEQYF	TGTGCCAGTAGGACTAGCGCGCAAGGGTCCTACGAGCAGTACTTC
.	TRBV11-2	.	TRBJ2-3	CASRSVPSGTDTQYF	TGTGCCAGCAGGTCAGTCCCTAGCGGCACAGATACGCAGTATTTT
TRBD1	TRBV2	.	TRBJ1-4	CASTWTGGDEKLFF	TGTGCCAGCACCTGGACAGGGGGAGATGAAAAACTGTTTTTT
.	TRBV5-4	.	TRBJ2-1	CASSLGALLIHEQFF	TGTGCCAGCAGCTTAGGGGCCCTCCTCATACATGAGCAGTTCTTC
TRBD1	TRBV12-5	few	TRBJ1-6	CASGTPGTANSPLHF	TGTGCTAGTGGCACCCCCGGGACAGCCAATTCACCCCTCCACTTT
.	TRBV15	.	TRBJ1-1	CATSTTKNTEAFF	TGTGCCACCAGCACAACTAAGAACACTGAAGCTTTCTTT
TRBD1	TRBV9	.	TRBJ1-1	CASSGGTGNTEAFF	TGTGCCAGCAGCGGAGGGACAGGGAACACTGAAGCTTTCTTT
.	TRBV18	.	TRBJ2-2	CASSPPRQPNTGELFF	TGTGCCAGCTCACCACCGCGGCAGCCGAACACCGGGGAGCTGTTTTTT
.	TRBV24-1	.	TRBJ2-5	CATSDPSEYF	TGTGCCACCAGTGACCCCTCTGAGTACTTC
TRBD1	TRBV7-2	few	TRBJ2-2	CASSIDRAGELFF	TGTGCCAGCAGCATAGACAGGGCCGGGGAGCTGTTTTTT
.	TRBV3-1/TRBV3-2	.	TRBJ1-2	CASSQSMGGFNGYTF	TGTGCCAGCAGCCAGTCAATGGGGGGTTTTAACGGCTACACCTTC
.	TRBV5-4	.	TRBJ2-1	CASSPGGPAINEQFF	TGTGCCAGCAGCCCTGGGGGCCCCGCGATAAATGAGCAGTTCTTC
TRBD1	TRBV10-3	.	TRBJ2-2	CAISGRDREVGGELFF	TGTGCCATCAGTGGCCGGGACAGGGAAGTTGGCGGGGAGCTGTTTTTT
TRBD1	TRBV19	.	TRBJ2-1	CASTTGGNEQFF	TGTGCCAGTACCACAGGGGGGAATGAGCAGTTCTTC
.	TRBV3-1/TRBV3-2	.	TRBJ2-7	CASRKLDTEEQYF	TGTGCCAGCCGCAAACTTGACACGGAAGAGCAGTACTTC
TRBD1	TRBV28	.	TRBJ1-1	CASSDGQGAGEAFF	TGTGCCAGCAGTGACGGACAGGGGGCGGGTGAAGCTTTCTTT
.	TRBV18	.	TRBJ1-2	CASSPPRGFNYGYTF	TGTGCCAGCTCACCACCCAGGGGTTTCAACTATGGCTACACCTTC
TRBD2	TRBV30	.	TRBJ2-1	CAWTFSGSNEQFF	TGTGCCTGGACTTTTAGCGGGAGCAATGAGCAGTTCTTC
TRBD1	TRBV11-2	.	TRBJ1-1	CASSLGDSNTEAFF	TGTGCCAGCAGCTTAGGGGACAGTAACACTGAAGCTTTCTTT